This is a list of T cell receptor beta chains from one sample in a study of OX40 agonist ivuxolimab in advanced cancers. The table came from immunoSEQ multiplex PCR; TCRdb's copy has only in-frame clones and leaves some out. The profile shows about 90,000 clones, around 85% of them singletons. The sequencing here drew on CD4+ or CD8+ T cells sorted from blood, taken in a trial of the OX40 agonist ivuxolimab. These TCRs come from an adult with an advanced solid tumor such as melanoma, head and neck, liver or kidney cancer. CDR3s include the opening cysteine and the closing phenylalanine or tryptophan. The order of the fields is D gene, clone size, J gene, CDR3 length, V gene, CDR3 DNA, CDR3 protein. D genes are given only for firm matches. Part of the rows lack a size; the others show once, few, many or a class for expanded clones.

TRBD2,once,TRBJ2-1,16,TRBV30,TGTGCCTGTGGGACTAGCGGGACCCTCCAGTACAATGAGCAGTTCTTC,CACGTSGTLQYNEQFF
-,-,TRBJ1-1,13,TRBV12-5,TGTGCTAGTGGTTTGGAAATACAGGGAGAAGCTTTCTTT,CASGLEIQGEAFF
TRBD1,once,TRBJ2-7,14,TRBV5-1,TGCGCCAGCAGCTTGGGACAGGGACAGTACGAGCAGTACTTC,CASSLGQGQYEQYF
-,-,TRBJ1-3,14,TRBV11-2,TGTGCCAGCAGCTCTGGGTTCTCTGGAAACACCATATATTTT,CASSSGFSGNTIYF
-,-,TRBJ2-5,15,TRBV4-3,TGCGCCAGCAGCCGGAAGGCGGGGACCCAAGAGACCCAGTACTTC,CASSRKAGTQETQYF
-,-,TRBJ1-3,13,TRBV15,TGTGCCACCAGCAGAGCCGAGGGAAACACCATATATTTT,CATSRAEGNTIYF
-,-,TRBJ1-2,13,TRBV27,TGTGCCAGCCCCCCGAAGTCAGGGGATGGCTACACCTTC,CASPPKSGDGYTF
-,-,TRBJ2-1,16,TRBV7-3,TGTGCCAGCAGCTCCGAGTCCGGGACTCTCCGTAATGAGCAGTTCTTC,CASSSESGTLRNEQFF
-,-,TRBJ2-1,16,TRBV7-2,TGTGCCAGCAGCTTACTCTCCCGGACAGCCAGCAATGAGCAGTTCTTC,CASSLLSRTASNEQFF
-,-,TRBJ2-2,14,TRBV19,TGTGCCAGTAGACAAGGGGCGAACACCGGGGAGCTGTTTTTT,CASRQGANTGELFF
-,-,TRBJ2-7,14,TRBV7-8,TGTGCCAGCAGCCAAAGAAGGGATAAATACGAGCAGTACTTC,CASSQRRDKYEQYF
TRBD1,once,TRBJ2-7,16,TRBV5-1,TGCGCCAGCAGCTTGGGCCGCGGGACAGGGACATCCGAGCAGTACTTC,CASSLGRGTGTSEQYF